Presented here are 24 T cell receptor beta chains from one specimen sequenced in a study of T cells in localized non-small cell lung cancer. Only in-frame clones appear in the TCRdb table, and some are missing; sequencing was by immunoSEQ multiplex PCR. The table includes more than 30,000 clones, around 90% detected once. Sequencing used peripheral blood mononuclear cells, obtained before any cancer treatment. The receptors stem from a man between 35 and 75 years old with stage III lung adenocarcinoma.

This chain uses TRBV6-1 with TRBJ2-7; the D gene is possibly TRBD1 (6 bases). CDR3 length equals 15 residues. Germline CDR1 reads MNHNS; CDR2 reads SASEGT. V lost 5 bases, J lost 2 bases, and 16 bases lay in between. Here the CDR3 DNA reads TGTGCCAGCAGTAAAACAGGGCTGTTTGCCTACGAGCAGTACTTC. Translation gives CASSKTGLFAYEQYF.

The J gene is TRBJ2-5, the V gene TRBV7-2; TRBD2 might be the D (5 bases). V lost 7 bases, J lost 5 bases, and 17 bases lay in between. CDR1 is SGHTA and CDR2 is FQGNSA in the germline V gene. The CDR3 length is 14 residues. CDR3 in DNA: TGTGCCAGCAACCCGGGTAGCGATAGGGAGACCCAGTACTTC. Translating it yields CASNPGSDRETQYF.

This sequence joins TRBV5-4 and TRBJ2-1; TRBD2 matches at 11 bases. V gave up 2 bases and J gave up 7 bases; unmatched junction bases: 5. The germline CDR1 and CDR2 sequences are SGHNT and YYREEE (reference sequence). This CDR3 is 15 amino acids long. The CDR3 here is CASSFSGGALNEQFF. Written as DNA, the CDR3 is TGTGCCAGCAGCTTTAGCGGGGGGGCCTTAAATGAGCAGTTCTTC.

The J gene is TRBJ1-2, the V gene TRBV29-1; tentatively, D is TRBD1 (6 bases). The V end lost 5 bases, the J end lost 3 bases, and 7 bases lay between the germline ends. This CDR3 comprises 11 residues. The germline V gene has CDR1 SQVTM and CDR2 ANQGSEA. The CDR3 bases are TGCAGCGTTCACAGGGACTATGGCTACACCTTC. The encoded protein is CSVHRDYGYTF.

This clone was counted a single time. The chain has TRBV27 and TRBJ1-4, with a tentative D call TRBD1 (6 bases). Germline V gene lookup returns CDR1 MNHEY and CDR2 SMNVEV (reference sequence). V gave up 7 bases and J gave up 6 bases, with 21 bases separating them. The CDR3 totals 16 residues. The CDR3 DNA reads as TGTGCCAGCATAACATGGTCAGGGCCAGGGGATGAAAAACTGTTTTTT. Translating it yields CASITWSGPGDEKLFF.

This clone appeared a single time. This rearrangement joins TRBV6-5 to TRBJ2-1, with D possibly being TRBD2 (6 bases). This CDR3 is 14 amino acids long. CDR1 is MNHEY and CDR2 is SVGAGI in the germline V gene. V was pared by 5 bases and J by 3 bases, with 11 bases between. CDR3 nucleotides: TGTGCCAGCAGTCAACGGGGGAACTACAATGAGCAGTTCTTC. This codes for CASSQRGNYNEQFF.

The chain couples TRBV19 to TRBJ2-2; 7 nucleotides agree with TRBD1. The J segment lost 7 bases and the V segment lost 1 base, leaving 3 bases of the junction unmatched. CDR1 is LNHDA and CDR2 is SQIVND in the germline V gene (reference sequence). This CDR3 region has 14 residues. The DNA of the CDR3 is TGTGCCAGTAGTATAGCGAACAGGGGCGGGGAGCTGTTTTTT. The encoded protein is CASSIANRGGELFF.

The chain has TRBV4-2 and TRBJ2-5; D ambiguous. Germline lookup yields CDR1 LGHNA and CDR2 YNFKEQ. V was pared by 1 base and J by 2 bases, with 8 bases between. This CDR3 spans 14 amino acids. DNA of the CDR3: TGTGCCAGCAGCCAAGTGCTAGAGCAAGAGACCCAGTACTTC. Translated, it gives CASSQVLEQETQYF.

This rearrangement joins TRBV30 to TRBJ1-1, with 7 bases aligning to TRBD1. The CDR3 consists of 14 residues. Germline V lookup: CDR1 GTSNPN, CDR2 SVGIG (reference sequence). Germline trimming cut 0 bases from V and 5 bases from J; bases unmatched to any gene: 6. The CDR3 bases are TGTGCCTGGAGTGTAACAGGGGCACAGACTGAAGCTTTCTTT. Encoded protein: CAWSVTGAQTEAFF.

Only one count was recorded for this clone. The CDR3 nucleotides read TGTGCCAGCAGCCGAATTATAATAGCGGGGGGGGCTGAGCAGTTCTTC. Encoded protein: CASSRIIIAGGAEQFF. The chain joins TRBV11-2 to TRBJ2-1, with 11 bases fitting TRBD2. The length of the CDR3 is 16 residues. The junction had 12 bases not matched to a gene; V was cut back by 5 bases and J by 9 bases. Germline V gives CDR1 SGHAT, CDR2 FQNNGV.

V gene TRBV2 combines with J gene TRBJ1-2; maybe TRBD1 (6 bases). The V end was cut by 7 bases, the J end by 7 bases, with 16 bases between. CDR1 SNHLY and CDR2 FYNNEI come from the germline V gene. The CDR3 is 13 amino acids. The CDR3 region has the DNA TGTGCCAGCATTGGGAGGGGGGCCAGTGGCTACACCTTC. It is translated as CASIGRGASGYTF.

DNA of the CDR3: TGCAGCGTTGAACGGGCCATGACGAACACTGAAGCTTTCTTT. Its protein product is CSVERAMTNTEAFF. V and J are TRBV29-1 and TRBJ1-1; D ambiguous. CDR3 size: 14 residues. Trimming left V 2 bases short and J 1 base short, with 11 bases between. Germline CDR1 reads SQVTM; CDR2 reads ANQGSEA.

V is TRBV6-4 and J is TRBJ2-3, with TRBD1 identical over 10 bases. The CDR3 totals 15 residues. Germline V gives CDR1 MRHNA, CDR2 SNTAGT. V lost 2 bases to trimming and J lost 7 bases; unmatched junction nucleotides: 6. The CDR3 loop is CASSDRTGGIYTQYF. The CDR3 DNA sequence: TGTGCCAGCAGTGACCGGACAGGGGGTATTTATACGCAGTATTTT.

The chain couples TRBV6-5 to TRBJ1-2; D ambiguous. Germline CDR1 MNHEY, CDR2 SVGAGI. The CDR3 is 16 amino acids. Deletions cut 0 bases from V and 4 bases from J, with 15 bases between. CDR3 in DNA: TGTGCCAGCAGTTACTCGATCAACAGTCTCGCCTATGGCTACACCTTC. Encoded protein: CASSYSINSLAYGYTF.

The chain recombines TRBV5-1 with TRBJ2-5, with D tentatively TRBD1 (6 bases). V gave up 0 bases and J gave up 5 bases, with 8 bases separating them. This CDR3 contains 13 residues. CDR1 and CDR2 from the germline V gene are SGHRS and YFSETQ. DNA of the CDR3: TGCGCCAGCAGCTTGGCACAGGGCGAGACCCAGTACTTC. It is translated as CASSLAQGETQYF.

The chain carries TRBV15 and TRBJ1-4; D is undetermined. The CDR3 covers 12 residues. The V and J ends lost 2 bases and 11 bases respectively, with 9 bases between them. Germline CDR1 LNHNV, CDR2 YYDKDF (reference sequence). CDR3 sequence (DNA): TGTGCCACCAGCAGAATGGGTGACAAACTGTTTTTT. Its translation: CATSRMGDKLFF.

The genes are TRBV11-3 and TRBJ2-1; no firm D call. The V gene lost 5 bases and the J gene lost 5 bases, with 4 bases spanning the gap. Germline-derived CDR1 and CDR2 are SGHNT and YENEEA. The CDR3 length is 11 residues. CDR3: CASSRDNEQFF. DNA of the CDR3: TGTGCCAGCAGCCGAGACAATGAGCAGTTCTTC.

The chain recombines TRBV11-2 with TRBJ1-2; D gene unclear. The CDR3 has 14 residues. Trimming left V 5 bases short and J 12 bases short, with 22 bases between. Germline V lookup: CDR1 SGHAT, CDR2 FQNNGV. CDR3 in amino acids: CASSQRSRIVGHTF. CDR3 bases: TGTGCCAGCAGCCAACGAAGCAGGATTGTCGGCCACACCTTC. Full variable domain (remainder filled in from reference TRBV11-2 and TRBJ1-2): EAGVAQSPRYKIIEKRQSVAFWCNPISGHATLYWYQQILGQGPKLLIQFQNNGVVDDSQLPKDRFSAERLKGVDSTLKIQPAKLEDSAVYLCASSQRSRIVGHTFGSGTRLTVV.

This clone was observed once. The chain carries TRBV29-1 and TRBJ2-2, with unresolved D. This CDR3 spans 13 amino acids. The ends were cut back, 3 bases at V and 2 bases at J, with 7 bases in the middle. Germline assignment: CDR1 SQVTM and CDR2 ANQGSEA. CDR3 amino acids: CSVDPRNTGELFF. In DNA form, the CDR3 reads TGCAGCGTTGATCCCAGAAACACCGGGGAGCTGTTTTTT.

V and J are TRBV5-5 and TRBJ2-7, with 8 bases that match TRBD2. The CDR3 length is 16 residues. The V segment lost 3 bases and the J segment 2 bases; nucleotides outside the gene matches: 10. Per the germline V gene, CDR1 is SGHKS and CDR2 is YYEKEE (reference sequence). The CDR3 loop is CASSYRGGEVTYEQYF. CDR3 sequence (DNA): TGTGCCAGCAGCTACCGGGGGGGAGAGGTGACCTACGAGCAGTACTTC.

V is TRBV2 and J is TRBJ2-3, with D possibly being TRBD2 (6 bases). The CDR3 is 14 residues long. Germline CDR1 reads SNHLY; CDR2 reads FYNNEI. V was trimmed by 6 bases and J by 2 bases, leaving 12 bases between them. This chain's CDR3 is CASRTGGFTDTQYF. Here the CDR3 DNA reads TGTGCCAGCAGGACTGGGGGGTTCACAGATACGCAGTATTTT.

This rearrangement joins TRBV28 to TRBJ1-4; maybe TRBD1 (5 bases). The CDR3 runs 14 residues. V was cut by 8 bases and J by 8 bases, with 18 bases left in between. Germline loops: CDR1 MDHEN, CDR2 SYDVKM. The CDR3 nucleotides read TGTGCCAGCGGCAGGGCCTCGGCTACAGAAAAACTGTTTTTT. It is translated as CASGRASATEKLFF.

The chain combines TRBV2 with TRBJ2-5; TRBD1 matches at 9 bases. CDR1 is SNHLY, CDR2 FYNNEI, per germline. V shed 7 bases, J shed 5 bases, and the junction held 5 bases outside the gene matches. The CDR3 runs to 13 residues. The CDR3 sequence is CASKGQGGETQYF. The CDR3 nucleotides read TGTGCCAGCAAGGGACAGGGAGGGGAGACCCAGTACTTC. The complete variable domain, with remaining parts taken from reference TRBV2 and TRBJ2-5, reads EPEVTQTPSHQVTQMGQEVILRCVPISNHLYFYWYRQILGQKVEFLVSFYNNEISEKSEIFDDQFSVERPDGSNFTLKIRSTKLEDSAMYFCASKGQGGETQYFGPGTRLLVL.

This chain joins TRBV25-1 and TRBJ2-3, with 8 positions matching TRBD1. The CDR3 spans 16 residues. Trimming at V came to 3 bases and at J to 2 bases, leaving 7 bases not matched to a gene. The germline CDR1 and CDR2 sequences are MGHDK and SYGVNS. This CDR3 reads CASSDRDRKFTDTQYF. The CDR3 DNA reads TGTGCCAGCAGTGATCGGGACAGGAAATTCACAGATACGCAGTATTTT.